A selection of T cell receptor beta chains follows, all from one sample in a study of chemoradiotherapy in HPV16-positive cancers. Libraries were prepared by immunoSEQ multiplex PCR; TCRdb keeps only in-frame clonotypes and omits some of them. This table has about 3,000 clones, 77% appearing once. Material: tumor tissue, obtained from a patient who underwent chemoradiotherapy. These receptors were obtained from a human donor with HPV-associated anogenital cancer. Both conserved end residues are part of each CDR3. A D gene is named only where the DNA matches it firmly. Only part of the rows carry a size: once, few, many, or a class if the clone is expanded.

CDR3 DNA	CDR3 protein	V gene	J gene	D gene	clone size
TGCGCCAGCAGCCAAGTAGCGGGACAGGGGGCCTACGAGCAGTACTTC	CASSQVAGQGAYEQYF	TRBV4-3	TRBJ2-7	TRBD1	.
TGTGCCAGCAGCCAAGAGAGGAATTTGATCCCCACCTACGAGCAGTACTTC	CASSQERNLIPTYEQYF	TRBV4-2	TRBJ2-7	.	.
TGTGCCAGCAGCTCACAGGGAAGGCAGTACTTC	CASSSQGRQYF	TRBV5-4	TRBJ2-7	.	.
TGTGCCAGCTCCCCGACAGGGGTCGAGACTGAAGCTTTCTTT	CASSPTGVETEAFF	TRBV18	TRBJ1-1	TRBD1	.
TGCGCCAGCAGCCCCTTAGAACAGGGGCGGCAGCCCCAGCATTTT	CASSPLEQGRQPQHF	TRBV4-1	TRBJ1-5	TRBD1	.
TGCGCCAGCAGCTTGCGTCAGGTCCAAGAGACCCAGTACTTC	CASSLRQVQETQYF	TRBV5-1	TRBJ2-5	.	.
TGTGCCAGCAGGGATAACAGGTTGGGAAATGAAAAACTGTTTTTT	CASRDNRLGNEKLFF	TRBV2	TRBJ1-4	.	.
TGTGCCAGCAGGGGGGAGGCAACTAATGAAAAACTGTTTTTT	CASRGEATNEKLFF	TRBV28	TRBJ1-4	.	.
TGCGCCAGCAGCTTGGGGGTTAAGAACACTGAAGCTTTCTTT	CASSLGVKNTEAFF	TRBV5-1	TRBJ1-1	.	.
TGTGCCAGCACCCATCCCTCCAGGGCCTATGGCTACACCTTC	CASTHPSRAYGYTF	TRBV6-5	TRBJ1-2	.	once
TGTGCCAGCAGTGAATCGGAACGGCACACCGGGGAGCTGTTTTTT	CASSESERHTGELFF	TRBV25-1	TRBJ2-2	.	.
TGTGCCAGCAGCTTAACAGGGGTAACTAATGAAAAACTGTTTTTT	CASSLTGVTNEKLFF	TRBV5-6	TRBJ1-4	TRBD1	.
TGTGCCAGCACCAACGACCCCTACGAGCAGTACTTC	CASTNDPYEQYF	TRBV2	TRBJ2-7	.	once
TGTGCCAGCAGTGAGGAGGGGGGTGGTGGGGTCCACGAGCAGTACTTC	CASSEEGGGGVHEQYF	TRBV6-1	TRBJ2-7	.	.
TGTGCCAGCAGCCTGACAGGAGCGAACACTGAAGCTTTCTTT	CASSLTGANTEAFF	TRBV6-1	TRBJ1-1	.	.
TGTGCCAGCAGCACGCAGGGACTAGGGCAGCAGTTCTTC	CASSTQGLGQQFF	TRBV11-2	TRBJ2-1	TRBD2	.
TGTGCCAGCAGTCCATCGGGGTCTAACTATGGCTACACCTTC	CASSPSGSNYGYTF	TRBV6-6	TRBJ1-2	.	.
TGTGCCTGGAGTGTACAGAGCGGGGGGACCACCGGGGAGCTGTTTTTT	CAWSVQSGGTTGELFF	TRBV30	TRBJ2-2	TRBD2	.
TGTGCCAGCAGTGAAGGGACAGGGGGCAATTCACCCCTCCACTTT	CASSEGTGGNSPLHF	TRBV6-1	TRBJ1-6	TRBD1	.
TGTGCCAGCAGCCGACCCGTAACAGGGTTCGGAAACACCATATATTTT	CASSRPVTGFGNTIYF	TRBV28	TRBJ1-3	.	.
TGTGCCAGCAGCCAGAATCTAGCAGCGGGGGGGACCCAGTACTTC	CASSQNLAAGGTQYF	TRBV4-2	TRBJ2-5	TRBD2	.
TGTGCCAGCAGTGAGGAGGCTAGCGGGGGCACAGATACGCAGTATTTT	CASSEEASGGTDTQYF	TRBV6-4	TRBJ2-3	TRBD2	.
TGTGCCAGCAGCCCGGGGGGACCTTTGAACACTGAAGCTTTCTTT	CASSPGGPLNTEAFF	TRBV5-6	TRBJ1-1	.	.
TGCGCCAGCAGCCAAGAACGCGACAGATCTAACTCCTACGAGCAGTACTTC	CASSQERDRSNSYEQYF	TRBV4-1	TRBJ2-7	.	.
TGTGCCAGCAGTGAACTTGGACAGCTCTATGGCTACACCTTC	CASSELGQLYGYTF	TRBV2	TRBJ1-2	.	.
TGTGCCAGCAGTTCCTCCGGGACAGGGCATCCAGATACGCAGTATTTT	CASSSSGTGHPDTQYF	TRBV6-5	TRBJ2-3	TRBD1	.
TGTGCCAGCAGTGATCGGGGGGCTGGAAATCAGCCCCAGCATTTT	CASSDRGAGNQPQHF	TRBV6-1	TRBJ1-5	.	.
TGTGCCACGGACAGGGAAGGGACAGATACGCAGTATTTT	CATDREGTDTQYF	TRBV6-1	TRBJ2-3	TRBD1	.
TGTGCCAGCAGTGCGCAGGGAGGGCAGCCCCAGCATTTT	CASSAQGGQPQHF	TRBV6-5	TRBJ1-5	.	.
TGCGCCAGCAGTCAATCGAGGGCAAAAGGGGCCTACGAGCAGTACTTC	CASSQSRAKGAYEQYF	TRBV23-1	TRBJ2-7	.	.
TGTGCCAGCAGCTTAGGGACAGTAGACACCGGGGAGCTGTTTTTT	CASSLGTVDTGELFF	TRBV7-3	TRBJ2-2	TRBD1	few
TGTGCCAGCAGACCGGACAGGGGGGAGACCCAGTACTTC	CASRPDRGETQYF	TRBV21-1	TRBJ2-5	.	once
TGTGCCAGCACCGTGGGACAGGGGAACACTGAAGCTTTCTTT	CASTVGQGNTEAFF	TRBV28	TRBJ1-1	TRBD1	few
TGCGCCAGCAGCTTGGGAGGGAGGGTCCCTTTGGATGAGCAGTTCTTC	CASSLGGRVPLDEQFF	TRBV5-1	TRBJ2-1	TRBD2	.
TGCGCCAGCGCTGCCGATCTTTCTGGGGCCAACGTCCTGACTTTC	CASAADLSGANVLTF	TRBV5-1	TRBJ2-6	.	.
TGTGCCAGCAGCTACTCAGGTTTTGGCTACACCTTC	CASSYSGFGYTF	TRBV6-5	TRBJ1-2	.	.
TGTGCCAGCAGTGGGGGACAATGGGGAGATCAGCCCCAGCATTTT	CASSGGQWGDQPQHF	TRBV6-1	TRBJ1-5	.	.
TGTGCCAGCAGCCCGGACAGGACCTCCTACGAGCAGTACTTC	CASSPDRTSYEQYF	TRBV7-7	TRBJ2-7	TRBD1	.
TGCAGCGTTCGGGGTACTAACTATGGCTACACCTTC	CSVRGTNYGYTF	TRBV29-1	TRBJ1-2	.	.
TGTGCCTGGAGTGTAATCGGGAGTGAACTGTTTTTT	CAWSVIGSELFF	TRBV30	TRBJ1-4	.	few
TGTGCCACCAAATTTAGGGACATCCTTTCATACGAGCAGTACTTC	CATKFRDILSYEQYF	TRBV6-1	TRBJ2-7	.	.
TGCGCCAGCAGTGAGTGGGGCGGGACGGTGGCGGGTGAGCAGTTCTTC	CASSEWGGTVAGEQFF	TRBV10-1	TRBJ2-1	.	once
TGCGCCAGCAGCTATAATGACCTGAGCTCTGGAAACACCATATATTTT	CASSYNDLSSGNTIYF	TRBV5-1	TRBJ1-3	.	.
TGTGCCAGCAGCTTTTTAGATACGCAGTATTTT	CASSFLDTQYF	TRBV11-2	TRBJ2-3	.	.
TGTGCCAGCACCCCCCAATTAGGGGTGAACACTGAAGCTTTCTTT	CASTPQLGVNTEAFF	TRBV2	TRBJ1-1	.	.
TGTGCCAGCAGCGACAGGGGTGGTGGAAACACCATATATTTT	CASSDRGGGNTIYF	TRBV9	TRBJ1-3	TRBD1	.
TGTGCCAGCAGCGTAACCCCCCCAGATACGCAGTATTTT	CASSVTPPDTQYF	TRBV9	TRBJ2-3	.	.
TGTGCCAGCAGCCCGTACAGGGGGCCCCCCTATGGCTACACCTTC	CASSPYRGPPYGYTF	TRBV7-2	TRBJ1-2	TRBD1	.
TGCGCCAGCAGGTTTCAGGGGGCGTCGGCTGAAGCTTTCTTT	CASRFQGASAEAFF	TRBV5-1	TRBJ1-1	TRBD1	.
TGTGCCAGCAGTGACTCGGGACAGGACACCGGGGAGCTGTTTTTT	CASSDSGQDTGELFF	TRBV6-4	TRBJ2-2	TRBD1	.
TGTGCCAGTAGTATACTCGGCTGGGGTAGGGCTGTAGGTAACTATGGCTACACCTTC	CASSILGWGRAVGNYGYTF	TRBV19	TRBJ1-2	.	.
TGTGCCAGCAGCTTAGGGACGGACACTGAAGCTTTCTTT	CASSLGTDTEAFF	TRBV7-2	TRBJ1-1	.	.
TGTGCCAGCTCACCCCGTGAAGAAGGGGGTGAGCAGTTCTTC	CASSPREEGGEQFF	TRBV18	TRBJ2-1	.	.
TGCGCCAGCAGCCAAGGCGATACGGGGGCTGGCATTCAGTACTTC	CASSQGDTGAGIQYF	TRBV4-3	TRBJ2-4	.	.
TGTGCCAGCAGCAAGTCCGGACTTACTAGCTCCTACGAGCAGTACTTC	CASSKSGLTSSYEQYF	TRBV21-1	TRBJ2-7	.	.
TGTGCCAGCAGCTTAGAGGCAGGGGGTAATCAGCCCCAGCATTTT	CASSLEAGGNQPQHF	TRBV7-2	TRBJ1-5	TRBD1	.
TGTGCCAGCAGCCCGGGGGCCCCGAGGGAGACCCAGTACTTC	CASSPGAPRETQYF	TRBV25-1	TRBJ2-5	.	.